This entry features one T cell receptor beta chain sequence. Its matching antigen is unknown. This CDR3 is also generated by other DNA sequences in the sample. The CDR3 runs to 13 residues. The V and J ends lost 5 bases and 0 bases respectively, with 7 bases between them. The germline CDR1 and CDR2 sequences are SNHLY and FYNNEI. This entry belongs to a study of shared clonotypes between healthy human individuals. Study overall: Per donor, CD8 memory used one plate, CD8 naive used two, CD4 memory used three and CD4 naive used three. Study findings and constraints: Sampling used blood alone; tissue repertoires probably differ. Around 5% of naive CD4 clonotypes were common to four donors.

Clones were sequenced by immunoSEQ multiplex PCR, and TCRdb holds only the in-frame ones, with some missing. The sample contains some 2,000,000 clones, about 94% of which appear only once. Sequencing was performed on naive CD4+ T cells sorted from blood. This sample's subset: CD45RA+ positively selected. The clonotype originates from a man aged 18 to 30 in good health. This chain connects TRBV2 to TRBJ1-1; D is unclear. CDR3 DNA sequence: TGTGCCAGCAGTAACAGTATGAACACTGAAGCTTTCTTT. Translating it yields CASSNSMNTEAFF.